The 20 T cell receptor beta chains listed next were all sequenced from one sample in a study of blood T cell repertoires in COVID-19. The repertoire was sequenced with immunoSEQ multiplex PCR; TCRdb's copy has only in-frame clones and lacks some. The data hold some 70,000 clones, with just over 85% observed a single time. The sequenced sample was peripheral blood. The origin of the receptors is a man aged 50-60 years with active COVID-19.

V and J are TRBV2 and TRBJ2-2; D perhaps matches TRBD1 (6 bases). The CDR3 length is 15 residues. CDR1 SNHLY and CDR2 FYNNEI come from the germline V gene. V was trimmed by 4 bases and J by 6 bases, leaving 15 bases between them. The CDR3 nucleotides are TGTGCCAGCAGTGCCGAAGGGGGTATCCCCGGGGAGCTGTTTTTT. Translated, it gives CASSAEGGIPGELFF.

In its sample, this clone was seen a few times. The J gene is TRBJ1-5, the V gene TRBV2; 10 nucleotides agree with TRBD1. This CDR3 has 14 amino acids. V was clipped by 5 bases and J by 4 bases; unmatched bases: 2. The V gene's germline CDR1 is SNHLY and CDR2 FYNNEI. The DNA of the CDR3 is TGTGCCAGCAGTAGACAGGGGGCAAATCAGCCCCAGCATTTT. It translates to CASSRQGANQPQHF.

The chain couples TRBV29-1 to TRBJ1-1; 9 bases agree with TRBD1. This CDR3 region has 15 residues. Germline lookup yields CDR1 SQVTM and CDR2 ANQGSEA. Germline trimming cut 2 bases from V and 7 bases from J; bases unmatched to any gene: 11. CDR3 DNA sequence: TGCAGCGTTGAATTTCGGAAGGGGACAGGGCTTGAAGCTTTCTTT. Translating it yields CSVEFRKGTGLEAFF. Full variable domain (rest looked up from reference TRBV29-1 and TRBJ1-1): SAVISQKPSRDICQRGTSLTIQCQVDSQVTMMFWYRQQPGQSLTLIATANQGSEATYESGFVIDKFPISRPNLTFSTLTVSNMSPEDSSIYLCSVEFRKGTGLEAFFGQGTRLTVV.

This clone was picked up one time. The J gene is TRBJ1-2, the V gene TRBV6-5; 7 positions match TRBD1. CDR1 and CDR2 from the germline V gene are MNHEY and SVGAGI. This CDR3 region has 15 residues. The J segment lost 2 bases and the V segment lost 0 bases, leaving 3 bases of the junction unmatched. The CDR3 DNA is TGTGCCAGCAGTTACTCGGGACAGAGAAACTATGGCTACACCTTC. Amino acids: CASSYSGQRNYGYTF.

This chain's CDR3 is CASSRRTGGLDTEAFF. CDR3 coding DNA: TGTGCCAGCAGCCGCCGGACAGGGGGGTTAGACACTGAAGCTTTCTTT. This chain uses TRBV11-1 with TRBJ1-1, with TRBD1 matching over 10 bases. The germline V gene encodes CDR1 SGHAT and CDR2 FQDESV (reference sequence). This CDR3 is built from 16 residues. V was pared by 5 bases and J by 3 bases, with 9 bases of the junction left unmatched.

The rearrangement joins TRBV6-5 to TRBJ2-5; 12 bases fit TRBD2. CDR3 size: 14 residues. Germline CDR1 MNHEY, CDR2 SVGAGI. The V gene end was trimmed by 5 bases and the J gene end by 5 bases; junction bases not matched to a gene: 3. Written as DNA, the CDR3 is TGTGCCAGCAGTCTAGGACTAGCGGGGGAGACCCAGTACTTC. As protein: CASSLGLAGETQYF.

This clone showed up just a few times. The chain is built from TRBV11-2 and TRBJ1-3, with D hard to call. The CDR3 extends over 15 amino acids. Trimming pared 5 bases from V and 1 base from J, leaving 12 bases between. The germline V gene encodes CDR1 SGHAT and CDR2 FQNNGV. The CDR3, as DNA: TGTGCCAGCAGCCCAAGGACTTCTTCTGGAAACACCATATATTTT. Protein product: CASSPRTSSGNTIYF.

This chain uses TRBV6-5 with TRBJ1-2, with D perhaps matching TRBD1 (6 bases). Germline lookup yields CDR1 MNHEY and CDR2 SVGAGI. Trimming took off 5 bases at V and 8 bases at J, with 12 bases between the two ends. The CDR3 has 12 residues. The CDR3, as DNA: TGTGCCAGCAGTATTACAGGGTACGGCTACACCTTC. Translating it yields CASSITGYGYTF.

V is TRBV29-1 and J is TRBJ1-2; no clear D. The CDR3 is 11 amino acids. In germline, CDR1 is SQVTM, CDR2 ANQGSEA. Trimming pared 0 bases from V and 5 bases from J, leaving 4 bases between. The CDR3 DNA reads TGCAGCGTTGAAGATGAGTATGGCTACACCTTC. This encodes CSVEDEYGYTF.

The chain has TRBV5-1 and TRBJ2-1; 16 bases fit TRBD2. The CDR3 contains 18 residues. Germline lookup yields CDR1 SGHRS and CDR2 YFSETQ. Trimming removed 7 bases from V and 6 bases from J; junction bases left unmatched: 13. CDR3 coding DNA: TGCGCCAGCTCGACTGGAGGGACTAGCGGGGGGGCGACCAATGAGCAGTTCTTC. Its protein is CASSTGGTSGGATNEQFF.

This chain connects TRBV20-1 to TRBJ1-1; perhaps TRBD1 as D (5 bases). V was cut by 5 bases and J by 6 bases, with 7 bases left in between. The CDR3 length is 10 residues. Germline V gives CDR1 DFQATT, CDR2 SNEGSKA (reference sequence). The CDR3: CSAWGAEAFF. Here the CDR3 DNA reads TGCAGTGCTTGGGGGGCTGAAGCTTTCTTT.

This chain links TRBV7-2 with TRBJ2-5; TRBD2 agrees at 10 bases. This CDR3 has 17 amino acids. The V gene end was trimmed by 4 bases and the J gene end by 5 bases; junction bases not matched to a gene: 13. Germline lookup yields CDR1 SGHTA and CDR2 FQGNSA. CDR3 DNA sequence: TGTGCCAGCAGCTCCCTAAGGAGCGGGGGGGCTCTTGAGACCCAGTACTTC. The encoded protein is CASSSLRSGGALETQYF.

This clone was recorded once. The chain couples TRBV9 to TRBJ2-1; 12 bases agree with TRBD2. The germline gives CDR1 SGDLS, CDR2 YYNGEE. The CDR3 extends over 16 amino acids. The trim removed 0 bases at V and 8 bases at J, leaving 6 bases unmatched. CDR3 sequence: CASSVVLAGGVDEQFF. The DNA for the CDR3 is TGTGCCAGCAGCGTAGTTCTAGCGGGAGGGGTTGATGAGCAGTTCTTC.

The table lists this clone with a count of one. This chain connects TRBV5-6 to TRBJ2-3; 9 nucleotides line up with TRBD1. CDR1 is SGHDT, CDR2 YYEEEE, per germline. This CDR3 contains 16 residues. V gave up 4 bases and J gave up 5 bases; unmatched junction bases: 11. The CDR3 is CASSPLGQGSEDTQYF. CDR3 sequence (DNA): TGTGCCAGCAGCCCACTAGGACAGGGGTCAGAAGATACGCAGTATTTT. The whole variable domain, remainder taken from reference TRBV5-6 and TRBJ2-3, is DAGVTQSPTHLIKTRGQQVTLRCSPKSGHDTVSWYQQALGQGPQFIFQYYEEEERQRGNFPDRFSGHQFPNYSSELNVNALLLGDSALYLCASSPLGQGSEDTQYFGPGTRLTVL.

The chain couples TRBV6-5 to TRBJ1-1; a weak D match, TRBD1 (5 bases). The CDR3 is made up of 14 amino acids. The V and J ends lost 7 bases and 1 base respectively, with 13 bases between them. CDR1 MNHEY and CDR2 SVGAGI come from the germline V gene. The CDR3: CASTQGQGNTEAFF. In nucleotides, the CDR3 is TGTGCCAGCACTCAAGGTCAGGGGAACACTGAAGCTTTCTTT.

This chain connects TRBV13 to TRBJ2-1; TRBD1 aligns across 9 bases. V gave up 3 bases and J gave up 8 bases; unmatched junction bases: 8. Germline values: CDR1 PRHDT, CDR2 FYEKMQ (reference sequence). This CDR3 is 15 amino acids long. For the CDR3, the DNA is TGTGCCAGCAGCTTTAGGGACAGGGAAGCGGATGAGCAGTTCTTC. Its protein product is CASSFRDREADEQFF.

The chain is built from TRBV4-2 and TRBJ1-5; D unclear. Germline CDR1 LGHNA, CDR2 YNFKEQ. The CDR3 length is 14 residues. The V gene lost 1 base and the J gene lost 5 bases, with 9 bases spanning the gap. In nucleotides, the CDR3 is TGTGCCAGCAGCCAAGGAGGGATGGATCAGCCCCAGCATTTT. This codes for CASSQGGMDQPQHF.

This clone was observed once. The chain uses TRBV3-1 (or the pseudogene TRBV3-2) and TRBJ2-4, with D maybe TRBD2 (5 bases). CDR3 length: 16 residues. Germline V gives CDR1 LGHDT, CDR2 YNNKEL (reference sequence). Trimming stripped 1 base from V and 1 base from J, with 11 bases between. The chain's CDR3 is CASSQGSGLAKNIQYF. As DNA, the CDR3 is TGTGCCAGCAGCCAAGGATCGGGGTTGGCCAAAAACATTCAGTACTTC.

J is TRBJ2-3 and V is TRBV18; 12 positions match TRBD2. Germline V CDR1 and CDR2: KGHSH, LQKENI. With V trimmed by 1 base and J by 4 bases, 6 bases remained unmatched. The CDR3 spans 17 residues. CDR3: CASSPRLAGGGPDTQYF. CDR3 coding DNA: TGTGCCAGCTCACCACGGCTAGCGGGGGGGGGACCAGATACGCAGTATTTT.

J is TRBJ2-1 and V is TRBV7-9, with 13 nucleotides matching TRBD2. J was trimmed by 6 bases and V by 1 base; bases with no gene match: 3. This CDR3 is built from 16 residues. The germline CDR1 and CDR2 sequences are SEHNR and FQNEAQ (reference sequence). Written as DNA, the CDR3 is TGTGCCAGCAGCTTAGGAGGGACTAGCGGGGCCAATGAGCAGTTCTTC. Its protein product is CASSLGGTSGANEQFF.